This passage covers 21 T cell receptor beta chains from one sample sequenced in a study of type 1 and type 2 diabetes patients. PCR was run on genomic DNA. A primer set of 30 forward and 13 reverse primers amplified the CDR3. Using its own MiXCR run on the multiplex PCR reads, TCRdb lists one record per CDR3 protein. The table lists under 300,000 distinct CDR3 sequences, approximately 50% of them singletons. The sequenced sample consisted of peripheral blood mononuclear cells (PBMCs). These receptors were collected from a man aged 18 to 29 with type 2 diabetes.

Only a few counts were recorded for this clonotype. This chain uses TRBV7-6 with TRBJ2-2, with 9 bases lining up with TRBD2. Germline V gene sequence: CDR1 SGHVS, CDR2 FNYEAQ. Unmatched junction bases numbered 9, after V lost 2 bases and J lost 5 bases. This CDR3 spans 17 amino acids. The CDR3 loop is CASSLLGVAGATGELFF. CDR3 nucleotide sequence: TGTGCCAGCAGCTTACTCGGGGTAGCGGGAGCGACCGGGGAGCTGTTTTTT. Complete variable domain (other parts from reference TRBV7-6 and TRBJ2-2): GAGVSQSPRYKVTKRGQDVALRCDPISGHVSLYWYRQALGQGPEFLTYFNYEAQQDKSGLPNDRFSAERPEGSISTLTIQRTEQRDSAMYRCASSLLGVAGATGELFFGEGSRLTVL.

This clonotype has ten or more counts. This sequence joins TRBV10-3 and TRBJ2-7; D is uncertain. This CDR3 has 13 residues. The V and J ends lost 6 bases and 0 bases respectively, with 9 bases between them. Per the germline V gene, CDR1 is ENHRY and CDR2 is SYGVKD. CDR3 loop: CAISSPSSYEQYF. The CDR3 bases are TGTGCCATCAGCTCACCCAGCTCCTACGAGCAGTACTTC.

This clonotype was seen only a few times. The chain employs TRBV20-1 and TRBJ1-2, with D possibly being TRBD1 (5 bases). The V end was cut by 0 bases, the J end by 4 bases, with 12 bases between. Germline V gene lookup returns CDR1 DFQATT and CDR2 SNEGSKA (reference sequence). The CDR3 runs to 14 residues. CDR3 in DNA: TGCAGTGCTAGAGACAGCGACAGACCCTATGGCTACACCTTC. This codes for CSARDSDRPYGYTF.

This clonotype was seen more than once but under ten times. The chain recombines TRBV7-9 with TRBJ2-1; perhaps TRBD2 as D (5 bases). V lost 1 base, J lost 3 bases, and 7 bases lay in between. CDR3 length equals 14 residues. Germline CDR1 reads SEHNR; CDR2 reads FQNEAQ (reference sequence). CDR3 nucleotide sequence: TGTGCCAGCAGCTTAGTCGGGGACTACAATGAGCAGTTCTTC. Translating it yields CASSLVGDYNEQFF.

Remarks on this clonotype: This CDR3 fails to terminate in the conserved phenylalanine or tryptophan, so it likely reflects a read error. The genes are TRBV2 and TRBJ2-3; no clear D gene. V lost 2 bases, J lost 3 bases, and 12 bases lay in between. CDR3 length equals 15 residues. From germline, CDR1 is SNHLY and CDR2 FYNNEI. The CDR3 is CASSERARVTDTQYL. CDR3 nucleotide sequence: TGTGCCAGCAGTGAACGGGCTAGAGTAACAGATACGCAGTATCTT.

This clonotype occurred a few times. The chain has TRBV24-1 and TRBJ2-1, with 10 bases lining up with TRBD2. Germline V gene sequence: CDR1 KGHDR, CDR2 SFDVKD. Germline trimming cut 6 bases from V and 10 bases from J; bases unmatched to any gene: 8. This CDR3 has 14 amino acids. This chain's CDR3 is CATSRSGTSVEQFF. CDR3 bases: TGTGCCACCAGTAGATCCGGGACTAGCGTAGAGCAGTTCTTC.

This clonotype was observed a few times. CDR3 in DNA: TGTGCCTGGAATCCCTGGAGTAGCGGAGAGACCCAGTACTTC. Translated, it gives CAWNPWSSGETQYF. The rearrangement uses TRBV30 and TRBJ2-5, with a possible D match to TRBD2 (6 bases). Germline assignment: CDR1 GTSNPN and CDR2 SVGIG (reference sequence). V lost 4 bases, J lost 4 bases, and 16 bases lay in between. The CDR3 runs to 14 residues.

This clonotype has only a few counts. V gene TRBV10-3 combines with J gene TRBJ2-7; the match to TRBD1 covers 11 bases. The junction had 8 bases not matched to a gene; V was cut back by 7 bases and J by 6 bases. The length of the CDR3 is 14 residues. Germline CDR1 reads ENHRY; CDR2 reads SYGVKD. Written as DNA, the CDR3 is TGTGCCATCAATGCTGGACAGGGGGCGACCGAGCAGTACTTC. It codes for CAINAGQGATEQYF.

As regards this clonotype: Given the absence of the conserved phenylalanine or tryptophan at the CDR3 end, a read error is likely. The V gene is TRBV19, the J gene TRBJ2-2; tentative D call: TRBD1 (5 bases). V was shortened by 5 bases and J by 4 bases, with 14 bases between the two germline ends. This CDR3 comprises 15 residues. Germline CDR1 reads LNHDA; CDR2 reads SQIVND (reference sequence). The CDR3, as DNA: TGTGCCAGTAGTCGGCAGGGCGGTGGCACCGGGGAGCTGTTTTTA. Encoded protein: CASSRQGGGTGELFL.

The chain recombines TRBV14 with TRBJ2-2; 13 bases match TRBD2. The CDR3 consists of 15 residues. Germline CDR1 reads SGHDN; CDR2 reads FVKESK. V shed 6 bases and J 7 bases; nucleotides not matched to a gene: 5. DNA of the CDR3: TGTGCCAGCAGGCCGACTAGCGGGAGGATCGGGGAGCTGTTTTTT. Translating it yields CASRPTSGRIGELFF.

The chain couples TRBV19 to TRBJ1-5, with 7 bases that match TRBD1. V dropped 3 bases and J dropped 2; count of bases not matched to a gene: 16. Germline assignment: CDR1 LNHDA and CDR2 SQIVND (reference sequence). The CDR3 totals 19 residues. DNA for the CDR3: TGTGCCAGTAGTATGGACAAGGACAGGCCGTGGTCGGGCAATCAGCCCCAGCATTTT. It codes for CASSMDKDRPWSGNQPQHF.

As concerns this clonotype: Given a much more abundant clone one base away, this may be a read error. The chain employs TRBV30 and TRBJ2-7; no firm D call. Germline V gives CDR1 GTSNPN, CDR2 SVGIG (reference sequence). V dropped 1 base and J dropped 2 bases, with 12 bases sitting between them. The CDR3 totals 14 residues. Written as DNA, the CDR3 is TGTGCCTGGAGTGAGGGTGGGATCACCTACGAGCAGTACTTC. This translates into CAWSEGGITYEQYF.

This clonotype was seen only once. V gene TRBV30 combines with J gene TRBJ2-7, with 12 bases fitting TRBD1. This CDR3 is built from 15 residues. V trimming: 1 base; J trimming: 7 bases; junction bases outside the gene matches: 8. Germline CDR1 reads GTSNPN; CDR2 reads SVGIG (reference sequence). CDR3 residues: CAWSATGTGGWEQYF. In DNA, the CDR3 is TGTGCCTGGAGTGCAACCGGGACAGGGGGCTGGGAGCAGTACTTC.

The chain joins TRBV7-2 to TRBJ2-2; D possibly corresponds to TRBD1 (6 bases). Trimming took 5 bases from V and 5 from J, leaving 15 bases between them. This CDR3 contains 15 residues. Germline CDR1 and CDR2: SGHTA and FQGNSA. CDR3 coding DNA: TGTGCCAGCAGCCAGAGCCAGGGGATTACCGGGGAGCTGTTTTTT. Protein sequence: CASSQSQGITGELFF.

The rearrangement uses TRBV7-6 and TRBJ1-4; no reliable D call. CDR1 and CDR2 (germline): SGHVS, FNYEAQ. This CDR3 is built from 13 residues. Trimming took 2 bases from V and 6 from J, leaving 7 bases between them. The CDR3 DNA is TGTGCCAGCAGCTTAACGACGGATGAAAAACTGTTTTTT. Translation: CASSLTTDEKLFF.

The V gene is TRBV19, the J gene TRBJ2-1; D tentatively fits TRBD1 or TRBD2 (5 bases each). The CDR3 has 15 residues. In germline, CDR1 is LNHDA, CDR2 SQIVND (reference sequence). With 3 bases removed from V and 4 bases from J, the gap between germline ends came to 13 bases. The CDR3: CASSIEGPGYNEQFF. The CDR3 DNA sequence: TGTGCCAGTAGTATTGAGGGGCCAGGGTACAATGAGCAGTTCTTC.

The V and J genes are TRBV7-2 and TRBJ1-5; tentative D call: TRBD1 (6 bases). With 1 base removed from V and 8 bases from J, the gap between germline ends came to 12 bases. CDR1 is SGHTA and CDR2 is FQGNSA in the germline V gene. There are 14 residues in the CDR3. This chain's CDR3 is CASSLDRGREPQHF. CDR3 DNA: TGTGCCAGCAGCTTAGATCGGGGGCGGGAGCCCCAGCATTTT.

This chain joins TRBV25-1 and TRBJ1-2; 9 positions agree with TRBD1. Germline assignment: CDR1 MGHDK and CDR2 SYGVNS. The CDR3 loop spans 16 amino acids. Unmatched junction bases numbered 11, after V lost 3 bases and J lost 6 bases. The CDR3 here is CASSDFLQGAADGYTF. The CDR3 coding sequence is TGTGCCAGCAGTGACTTTCTACAGGGGGCAGCAGATGGCTACACCTTC.

This chain links TRBV20-1 with TRBJ1-6, with 7 bases identical to TRBD1. The germline V gene encodes CDR1 DFQATT and CDR2 SNEGSKA (reference sequence). This CDR3 is 12 amino acids long. With 6 bases clipped from V and 7 bases from J, the junction kept 3 bases outside the gene matches. The CDR3 sequence is CSAGDRNSPLHF. The CDR3 DNA reads TGCAGTGCAGGGGACAGAAATTCACCCCTCCACTTT.

This clonotype was found a few times. The CDR3: CAWSGQKGTGIYEQYF. DNA of the CDR3: TGTGCCTGGAGTGGCCAGAAGGGGACAGGGATCTACGAGCAGTACTTC. This chain uses TRBV30 with TRBJ2-7, with 9 bases matching TRBD1. CDR1 and CDR2 (germline): GTSNPN, SVGIG (reference sequence). This CDR3 comprises 16 residues. After removal of 1 base from V and 3 bases from J, the junction contained 10 bases not matched to a gene.

J is TRBJ1-3 and V is TRBV4-1; unclear D gene. There are 15 residues in the CDR3. Trimming removed 4 bases from V and 5 bases from J, with 15 bases in between. From germline, CDR1 is MGHRA and CDR2 YSYEKL. CDR3 in DNA: TGCGCCAGCAGCCTCGGGGTGAGTGAGCGAAACACCATATATTTT. This encodes CASSLGVSERNTIYF.